These T cell receptor beta chains were read from a single sample in a study of blood T cell repertoires in COVID-19. The protocol was immunoSEQ multiplex PCR, while the TCRdb copy is restricted to in-frame clones and leaves out a portion. The sample includes 95,000 to 100,000 clones, 75% to 90% of them seen just once. What was sequenced was peripheral blood. All receptors derive from a man older than 75 with acute or convalescent COVID-19. Each CDR3 is given with its conserved first and last residue.

V gene	J gene	CDR3 protein
TRBV7-2	TRBJ2-5	CASSLTGGDQETQYF
TRBV6-4	TRBJ2-1	CASSPGLAGGGPNNEQFF
TRBV19	TRBJ2-3	CASTPRTAGDTQYF
TRBV19	TRBJ2-7	CASSMAGGAREQYF
TRBV5-1	TRBJ1-2	CASSFEGAGYTF
TRBV5-4	TRBJ2-1	CASSLSRGIQNEQFF
TRBV28	TRBJ2-7	CASSRSYEQYF
TRBV18	TRBJ1-4	CASSPGRTNEKLFF
TRBV19	TRBJ1-3	CASSIGGAGNTIYF
TRBV7-9	TRBJ2-1	CASSLAAGGITHEQFF
TRBV5-1	TRBJ2-1	CASTRTSGIPNEQFF
TRBV19	TRBJ2-3	CASSAQVGTQYF
TRBV14	TRBJ1-6	CASSQDVRQLPLHF
TRBV5-1	TRBJ1-4	CASSKDRVREKLFF
TRBV4-3	TRBJ2-2	CASSRDLGGGTGELFF
TRBV3-1/TRBV3-2	TRBJ1-1	CASSPDMGLSIPSAEAFF
TRBV19	TRBJ1-4	CASSILGANEKLFF
TRBV2	TRBJ2-7	CASSEVAGWKEQYF
TRBV30	TRBJ2-3	CAWSVLVTDTQYF
TRBV28	TRBJ1-1	CASNIGGPNTEAFF
TRBV27	TRBJ1-5	CASSLTGGNQPQHF
TRBV2	TRBJ1-1	CACNRNRNTEAFF
TRBV28	TRBJ1-2	CASIIQGGNYGYTF
TRBV12-3/TRBV12-4	TRBJ1-2	CASSRANYGYTF
TRBV9	TRBJ1-5	CASSRGGAPQHF
TRBV7-9	TRBJ2-7	CASSFDSSYEQYF
TRBV7-2	TRBJ2-3	CASSSGGRADTQYF
TRBV6-6	TRBJ1-5	CASSRFGTGGNNQPQHF
TRBV2	TRBJ2-3	CASSVSTDTQYF
TRBV6-5	TRBJ1-4	CASSYGQGGEKLFF
TRBV20-1	TRBJ1-4	CSARVERKLFF
TRBV9	TRBJ2-3	CASSTYPGQGNPDTQYF
TRBV18	TRBJ2-7	CASSLNTGEGDEQYF
TRBV29-1	TRBJ2-5	CSVRDRGSGETQYF
TRBV5-1	TRBJ2-3	CASSLIGGGTDTQYF
TRBV13	TRBJ1-2	CASSSRTGSRGRYGYTF
TRBV28	TRBJ1-6	CASSRQRLALHF
TRBV10-3	TRBJ1-6	CAISESSTGSSPLHF